A selection of T cell receptor beta chains follows, all from one sample in a study of T cell repertoires in cytomegalovirus infection. One entry per CDR3 protein, called by TCRdb with MiXCR from the reads. The sample yields 150,000 or so distinct CDR3 sequences, roughly 22% seen once. Antigen specificity for these receptors is unknown. Specimen: CD8+ T cells from cultured PBMCs, collected from culture after CMV antigen stimulation. Receptors originate from a human donor in good health (CMV status not recorded). Some clones in this sample may be carry-over from other donors' samples. CDR3s include the opening cysteine and the closing phenylalanine or tryptophan. The D gene is left open where the match is weak. The size field is filled for only some rows; it gives once, few, many or a size class.

d_call clone_size j_call v_call cdr3_aa cdr3_nt
- - TRBJ1-5 TRBV6-6 CPSSVTDFSNQPQHF TGTCCCAGCAGCGTGACAGACTTTAGCAATCAGCCCCAGCATTTT
TRBD2 few TRBJ2-7 TRBV9 CASSPSGTSGGEGQYF TGTGCCAGCAGCCCTTCCGGGACTAGCGGGGGGGAAGGGCAGTACTTC
- few TRBJ2-1 TRBV12-3/TRBV12-4 CASSLGTYYRNEQFF TGTGCCAGCAGTTTGGGCACCTATTACAGGAATGAGCAGTTCTTC
- - TRBJ2-3 TRBV7-2 CASSATVPGTDTQYF TGTGCCAGCAGCGCAACGGTGCCCGGCACAGATACGCAGTATTTT
TRBD2 few TRBJ2-1 TRBV7-9 CASSWTSGSYNEQFF TGTGCCAGCAGCTGGACTAGCGGGTCCTACAATGAGCAGTTCTTC
TRBD1 - TRBJ2-1 TRBV9 CASSVSTGVGEQFF TGTGCCAGCAGCGTATCGACAGGGGTTGGTGAGCAGTTCTTC
TRBD2 few TRBJ2-7 TRBV7-9 CASSTPRDTGGNYEQYF TGTGCCAGCAGTACCCCCCGTGACACGGGGGGGAACTACGAGCAGTACTTC
- - TRBJ1-5 TRBV7-6 CASSLSIGPEGNQPQHF TGTGCCAGCAGCTTATCGATTGGTCCCGAGGGCAATCAGCCCCAGCATTTT
TRBD1 few TRBJ2-6 TRBV4-3 CASSQDWTGLFYGANVLTF TGCGCCAGCAGCCAAGATTGGACAGGGCTCTTTTATGGGGCCAACGTCCTGACTTTC
- - TRBJ2-1 TRBV4-2 CASSQDRGDNEQFF TGTGCCAGCAGCCAAGATCGAGGGGACAATGAGCAGTTCTTC
TRBD1 few TRBJ2-7 TRBV18 CASLEDRGTSYEQYF TGTGCCAGCTTGGAAGACAGGGGTACCTCCTACGAGCAGTACTTC
- few TRBJ2-7 TRBV2 CASKRTASYEQYF TGTGCCAGCAAAAGGACAGCTTCCTACGAGCAGTACTTC
TRBD1 few TRBJ1-5 TRBV28 CASSYGTGPYSNQPQHF TGTGCCAGCAGTTATGGGACAGGACCATATAGCAATCAGCCCCAGCATTTT
- few TRBJ2-5 TRBV7-6 CASSLLGTPTQYF TGTGCCAGCAGCTTACTCGGGACTCCCACCCAGTACTTC
- few TRBJ2-2 TRBV6-1 CASSEIPTDHGGELFF TGTGCCAGCAGTGAAATCCCGACAGATCACGGCGGGGAGCTGTTTTTT
- - TRBJ2-1 TRBV6-1 CASSVRGTGTYNEQFF TGTGCCAGCAGCGTCCGGGGGACCGGCACCTACAATGAGCAGTTCTTC
TRBD2 - TRBJ2-3 TRBV4-1 CASSLQRGGLDTQYF TGCGCCAGCAGCCTCCAACGGGGGGGCCTAGATACGCAGTATTTT
TRBD1 few TRBJ2-7 TRBV15 CATSRDRALLLEQYF TGTGCCACCAGCAGGGACAGGGCCCTCCTTTTGGAGCAGTACTTC
- - TRBJ2-3 TRBV9 CASSVDGEDTQYF TGTGCCAGCAGCGTAGATGGGGAAGACACGCAGTATTTT
TRBD1 many TRBJ2-7 TRBV14 CASSQDPPGTGDYEQYF TGTGCCAGCAGCCAAGACCCCCCCGGGACAGGGGACTACGAGCAGTACTTC
- - TRBJ2-7 TRBV7-8 CASSSYGGQGYEQYF TGTGCCAGCAGCTCTTACGGAGGGCAAGGGTACGAGCAGTACTTC
TRBD1 few TRBJ2-3 TRBV2 CASSENRGQGRDTQYF TGTGCCAGCAGTGAAAACCGGGGACAGGGGAGGGATACGCAGTATTTT
- - TRBJ2-1 TRBV6-6 CASSYAGTPAGEQFF TGTGCCAGCAGTTACGCCGGGACCCCCGCCGGGGAGCAGTTCTTC
- - TRBJ1-2 TRBV7-9 CASSWDALNYGYTF TGTGCCAGCAGCTGGGACGCCCTTAACTATGGCTACACCTTC
- - TRBJ1-2 TRBV10-3 CAIRPTGGTNGYTF TGTGCCATCAGACCAACAGGAGGTACGAATGGCTACACCTTC
TRBD1 many TRBJ1-4 TRBV7-2 CASRHIQGANEKLFF TGTGCCAGCAGACACATACAGGGGGCGAATGAAAAACTGTTTTTT
- - TRBJ2-2 TRBV27 CASSPAAGTNTGELFF TGTGCCAGCAGTCCGGCGGCGGGGACCAACACCGGGGAGCTGTTTTTT
TRBD1 - TRBJ2-1 TRBV7-3 CASSSGQRAYNEQFF TGTGCCAGCAGCTCGGGACAGAGAGCTTACAATGAGCAGTTCTTC
TRBD2 - TRBJ2-3 TRBV9 CASSVGLASSPSTDTQYF TGTGCCAGCAGCGTGGGACTAGCTTCTTCTCCGAGCACAGATACGCAGTATTTT
TRBD1 few TRBJ2-1 TRBV7-2 CASSSLDREKNPF TGTGCCAGCAGCTCCCTGGACAGGGAGAAAAATCCTTTC
- - TRBJ1-3 TRBV6-1 CASTHGAGADGNTIYF TGTGCCAGCACCCACGGGGCAGGGGCGGACGGAAACACCATATATTTT
TRBD1 - TRBJ2-3 TRBV5-6 CASSWTGDTQYF TGTGCCAGCAGCTGGACAGGAGATACGCAGTATTTT
TRBD1 few TRBJ2-5 TRBV11-2 CASSPSRTGGETQYF TGTGCCAGCAGCCCATCTCGGACAGGGGGAGAGACCCAGTACTTC
TRBD2 few TRBJ2-3 TRBV7-2 CTSTLRGGPDTQYF TGTACCAGCACCCTTCGGGGGGGCCCAGATACGCAGTATTTT
- - TRBJ2-1 TRBV6-5 CASSRGIVAEQFF TGTGCCAGCAGTCGGGGTATAGTCGCTGAGCAGTTCTTC
TRBD2 few TRBJ2-7 TRBV2 CATPSNGGTSSYEQYF TGTGCCACCCCAAGCAACGGGGGGACTAGCTCCTACGAGCAGTACTTC
TRBD1 many TRBJ1-1 TRBV7-9 CASSFRPGGANTEAFF TGTGCCAGCAGCTTTCGACCAGGGGGAGCAAACACTGAAGCTTTCTTT
- few TRBJ1-5 TRBV7-8 CAGGDRHNQPQHF TGTGCAGGGGGAGACAGACACAATCAGCCCCAGCATTTT
- many TRBJ1-1 TRBV27 CASSLSWVGDTEAFF TGTGCCAGCAGTTTATCCTGGGTAGGGGACACTGAAGCTTTCTTT
- - TRBJ2-7 TRBV27 CASGRGASGEQYF TGTGCCAGCGGACGCGGGGCCTCCGGGGAGCAGTACTTC
- many TRBJ1-1 TRBV6-5 CASSDAGTEAFF TGTGCCAGCAGCGACGCAGGGACTGAAGCTTTCTTT
- - TRBJ1-2 TRBV6-6 CASSRPRDKSNYGYTF TGTGCCAGCAGCCGCCCTAGGGACAAGTCTAACTATGGCTACACCTTC
TRBD1 few TRBJ2-7 TRBV4-1 CASSPFGTGPSEQYF TGCGCCAGCAGCCCCTTCGGGACAGGGCCGAGCGAGCAGTACTTC
- few TRBJ2-1 TRBV4-3 CASSQDGNRLNEQFF TGCGCCAGCAGCCAAGATGGGAACAGGTTGAATGAGCAGTTCTTC
TRBD1 - TRBJ1-6 TRBV7-6 CASSSAGGGSPLHF TGTGCCAGCAGCTCGGCAGGGGGAGGCTCACCCCTCCACTTT
- few TRBJ2-5 TRBV28 CASSLFLPTKGGPVGLRGTQYF TGTGCCAGCAGTTTATTTCTACCGACGAAGGGGGGACCGGTGGGGCTCCGGGGGACCCAGTACTTC
TRBD1 few TRBJ1-1 TRBV11-2 CASSPKTGLNTEAFF TGTGCCAGCAGCCCAAAGACAGGGTTAAACACTGAAGCTTTCTTT
TRBD1 - TRBJ2-7 TRBV6-1 CASSVRTGDEQYF TGTGCCAGCTCGGTTCGGACAGGGGACGAGCAGTACTTC
- - TRBJ2-3 TRBV12-3/TRBV12-4 CASSLSRDSNF TGTGCCAGCAGTTTAAGCCGGGACTCCAATTTT
- - TRBJ1-1 TRBV7-9 CASSLAGGVTEAFF TGTGCCAGCAGCTTAGCGGGGGGGGTCACTGAAGCTTTCTTT
- few TRBJ1-1 TRBV28 CASSPSTVMNTEAFF TGTGCCAGCAGTCCTTCGACAGTTATGAACACTGAAGCTTTCTTT